This TCR beta chain emerged from a study of blood T cell repertoires in COVID-19. The overall study: Whether acute or convalescent, the COVID-19 samples came from the United States, Italy and Spain.

This CDR3 has 14 residues. J was trimmed by 7 bases and V by 2 bases; bases with no gene match: 7. The germline V gene has CDR1 MNHEY and CDR2 SVGAGI. Only in-frame clones appear in the TCRdb table, and some are missing; sequencing was by immunoSEQ multiplex PCR. Of under 250,000 clones listed, 92% were seen once; the top ten hold 0.95% to 1.5%. The TCR originated in a man aged 25 to 40 with acute or convalescent COVID-19. Source material: peripheral blood. The J gene is TRBJ1-2, the V gene TRBV6-5; 7 bases are shared with TRBD1. CDR3 residues: CASSYELAGGGYTF. For the CDR3, the DNA is TGTGCCAGCAGTTACGAATTGGCAGGGGGTGGCTACACCTTC.